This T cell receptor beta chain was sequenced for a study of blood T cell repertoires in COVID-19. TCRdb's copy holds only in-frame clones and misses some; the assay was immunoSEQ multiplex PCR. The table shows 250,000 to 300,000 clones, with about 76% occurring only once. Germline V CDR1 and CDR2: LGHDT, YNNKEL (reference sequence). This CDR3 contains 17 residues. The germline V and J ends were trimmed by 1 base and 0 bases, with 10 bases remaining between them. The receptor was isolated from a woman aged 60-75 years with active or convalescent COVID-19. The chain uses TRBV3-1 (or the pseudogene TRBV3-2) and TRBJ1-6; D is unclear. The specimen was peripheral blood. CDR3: CASSQAPGSSYNSPLHF. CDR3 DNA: TGTGCCAGCAGCCAAGCCCCTGGGAGCTCCTATAATTCACCCCTCCACTTT.